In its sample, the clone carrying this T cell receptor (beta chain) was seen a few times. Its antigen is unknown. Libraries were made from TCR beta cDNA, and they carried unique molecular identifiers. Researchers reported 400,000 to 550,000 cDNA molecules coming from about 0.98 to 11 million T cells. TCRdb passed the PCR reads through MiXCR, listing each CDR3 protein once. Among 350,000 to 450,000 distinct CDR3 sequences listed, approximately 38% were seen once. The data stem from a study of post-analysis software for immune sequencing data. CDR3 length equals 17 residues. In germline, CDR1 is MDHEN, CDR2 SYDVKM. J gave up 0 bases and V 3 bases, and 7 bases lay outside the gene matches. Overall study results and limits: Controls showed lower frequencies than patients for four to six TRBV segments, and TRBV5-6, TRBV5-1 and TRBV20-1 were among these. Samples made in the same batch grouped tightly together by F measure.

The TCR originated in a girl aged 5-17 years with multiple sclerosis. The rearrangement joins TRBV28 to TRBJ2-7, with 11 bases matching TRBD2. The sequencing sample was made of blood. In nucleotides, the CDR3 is TGTGCCAGCAGTTTTGTCCTAGCGGGGGGCTACTCCTACGAGCAGTACTTC. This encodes CASSFVLAGGYSYEQYF.